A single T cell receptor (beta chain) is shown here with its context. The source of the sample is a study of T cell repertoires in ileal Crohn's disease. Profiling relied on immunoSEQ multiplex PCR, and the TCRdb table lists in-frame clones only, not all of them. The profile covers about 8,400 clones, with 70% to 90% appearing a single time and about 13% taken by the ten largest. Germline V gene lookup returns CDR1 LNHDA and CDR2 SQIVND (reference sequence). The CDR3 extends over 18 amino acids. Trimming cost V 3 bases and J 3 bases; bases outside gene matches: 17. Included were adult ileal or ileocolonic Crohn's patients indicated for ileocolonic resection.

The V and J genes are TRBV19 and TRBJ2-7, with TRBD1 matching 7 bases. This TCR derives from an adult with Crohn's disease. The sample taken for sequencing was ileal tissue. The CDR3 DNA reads TGTGCCAGTAGTATGGTAAGAGGGGGCCGATCTCTGGGCTACGAGCAGTACTTC. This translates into CASSMVRGGRSLGYEQYF.